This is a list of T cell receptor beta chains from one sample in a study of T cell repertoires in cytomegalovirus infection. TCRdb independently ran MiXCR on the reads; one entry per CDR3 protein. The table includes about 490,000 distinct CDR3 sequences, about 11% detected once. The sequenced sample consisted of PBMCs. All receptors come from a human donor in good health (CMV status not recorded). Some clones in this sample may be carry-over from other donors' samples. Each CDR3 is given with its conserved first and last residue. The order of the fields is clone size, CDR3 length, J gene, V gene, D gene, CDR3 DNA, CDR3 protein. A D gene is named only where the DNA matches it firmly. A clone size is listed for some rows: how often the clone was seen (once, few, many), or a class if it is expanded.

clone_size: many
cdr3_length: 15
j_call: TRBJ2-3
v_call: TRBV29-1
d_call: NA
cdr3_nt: TGCAGCGTTGAACGGTATTACGGGAGCACAGATACGCAGTATTTT
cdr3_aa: CSVERYYGSTDTQYF

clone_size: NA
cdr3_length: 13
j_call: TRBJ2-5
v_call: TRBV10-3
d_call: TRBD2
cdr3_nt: TGTGCCATCAGAGGGACTAGACAAGAGACCCAGTACTTC
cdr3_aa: CAIRGTRQETQYF

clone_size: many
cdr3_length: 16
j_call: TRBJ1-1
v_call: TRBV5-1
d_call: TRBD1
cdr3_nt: TGCGCCAGCAGCTTGGAGGGGGCAGGACTCGCCACTGAAGCTTTCTTT
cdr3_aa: CASSLEGAGLATEAFF

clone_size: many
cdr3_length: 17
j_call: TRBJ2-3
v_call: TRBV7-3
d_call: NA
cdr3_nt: TGTGCCAGCAGCTTAACGAGGGACGGGAGTTATACAGATACGCAGTATTTT
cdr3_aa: CASSLTRDGSYTDTQYF

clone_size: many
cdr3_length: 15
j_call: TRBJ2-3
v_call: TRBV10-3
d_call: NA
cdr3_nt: TGTGCCGTGGGAGGACAGCCCGCAGCCGGAGATACGCAGTATTTT
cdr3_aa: CAVGGQPAAGDTQYF

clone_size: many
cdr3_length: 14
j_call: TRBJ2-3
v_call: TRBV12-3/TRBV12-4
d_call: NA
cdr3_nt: TGTGCCAGCAGTGACCGTACTAGCTCAGATACGCAGTATTTT
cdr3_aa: CASSDRTSSDTQYF

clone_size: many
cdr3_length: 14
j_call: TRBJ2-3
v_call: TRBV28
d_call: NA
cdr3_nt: TGTGCCACCACCGTGGGGGAGACCACAGATACGCAGTATTTT
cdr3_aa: CATTVGETTDTQYF

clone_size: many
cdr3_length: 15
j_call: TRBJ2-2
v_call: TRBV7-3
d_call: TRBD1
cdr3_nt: TGTGCCAGCAGCTTAAACGCAGGGGGCACCGGGGAGCTGTTTTTT
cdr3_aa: CASSLNAGGTGELFF

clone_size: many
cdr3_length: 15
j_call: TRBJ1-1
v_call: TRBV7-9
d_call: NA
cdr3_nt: TGTGCCAGCAGCCCGGGGCTCCCAGGGGAAACTGAAGCTTTCTTT
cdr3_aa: CASSPGLPGETEAFF

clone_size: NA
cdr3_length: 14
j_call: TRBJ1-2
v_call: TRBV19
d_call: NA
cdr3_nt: TGTGCCAGTAGCCCCTTGGGGGGGCTTCATGGCTACACCTTC
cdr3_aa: CASSPLGGLHGYTF

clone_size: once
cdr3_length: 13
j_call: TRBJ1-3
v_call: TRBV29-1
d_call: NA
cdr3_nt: TGCAGCGTTGTGGGAGCCCCGGGAAACACCATATATTTT
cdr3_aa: CSVVGAPGNTIYF

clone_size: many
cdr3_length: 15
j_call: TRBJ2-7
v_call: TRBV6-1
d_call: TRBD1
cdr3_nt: TGTGCCAGCCTAGGACAGGGGCGCGGTCTCTACGAGCAGTACTTC
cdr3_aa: CASLGQGRGLYEQYF

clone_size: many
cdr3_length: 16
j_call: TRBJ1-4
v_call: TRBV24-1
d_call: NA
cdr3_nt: TGTGCCACCCCCGCGGAGGGAGGGGGATTTGGTGAAAAACTGTTTTTT
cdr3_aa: CATPAEGGGFGEKLFF

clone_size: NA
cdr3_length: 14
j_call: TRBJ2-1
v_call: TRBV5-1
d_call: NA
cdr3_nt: TGCGCCAGCAGCTTTATGATCGGATGGAATGAGCAGTTCTTC
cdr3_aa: CASSFMIGWNEQFF

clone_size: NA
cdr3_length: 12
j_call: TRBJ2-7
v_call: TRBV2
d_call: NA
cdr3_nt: TGTGCCAGCAGTGTTAGAGGGAACGAGCAGTACTTC
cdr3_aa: CASSVRGNEQYF

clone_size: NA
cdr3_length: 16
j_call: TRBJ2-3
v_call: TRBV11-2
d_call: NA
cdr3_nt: TGTGCCAGCAGCTCCCTGGACTACTCCGCGGCAGATACGCAGTATTTT
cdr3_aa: CASSSLDYSAADTQYF

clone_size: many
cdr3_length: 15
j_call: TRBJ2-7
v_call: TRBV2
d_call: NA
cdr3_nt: TGTGCCAGCAAATACAGGGGGGGATTCTCCTACGAGCAGTACTTC
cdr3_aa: CASKYRGGFSYEQYF

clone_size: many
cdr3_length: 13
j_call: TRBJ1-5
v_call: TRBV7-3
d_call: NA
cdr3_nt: TGTGCCAGCAGCTTGGGGGTGTATCAGCCCCAGCATTTT
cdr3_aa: CASSLGVYQPQHF

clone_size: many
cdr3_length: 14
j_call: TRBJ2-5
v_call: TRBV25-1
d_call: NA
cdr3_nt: TGTGCCAGCAGTGAGCAAGGGCCCGCAGAGACCCAGTACTTC
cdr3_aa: CASSEQGPAETQYF

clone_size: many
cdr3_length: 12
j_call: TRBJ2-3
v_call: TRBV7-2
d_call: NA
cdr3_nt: TGTGCCAGCAGCTTAACGGCAGATACGCAGTATTTT
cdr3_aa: CASSLTADTQYF

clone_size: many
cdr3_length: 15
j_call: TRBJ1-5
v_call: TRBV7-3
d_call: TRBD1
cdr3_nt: TGTGCCAGCAGCAAGACAGGGGGGAGCAATCAGCCCCAGCATTTT
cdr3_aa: CASSKTGGSNQPQHF

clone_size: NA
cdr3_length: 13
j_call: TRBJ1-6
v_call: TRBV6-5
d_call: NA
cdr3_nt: TGTGCCAGCTCCGGGGAATATAATTCACCCCTCCACTTT
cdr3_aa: CASSGEYNSPLHF

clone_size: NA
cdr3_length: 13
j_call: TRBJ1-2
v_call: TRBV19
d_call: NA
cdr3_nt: TGTGCCAGTTTGGAACAGGGAAAATTCGGCTACACCTTC
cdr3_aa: CASLEQGKFGYTF

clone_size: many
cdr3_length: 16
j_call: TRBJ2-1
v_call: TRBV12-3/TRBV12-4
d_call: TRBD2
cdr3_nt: TGTGCCAGCAGCCTACAGGGACTAGCAACCTACAATGAGCAGTTCTTC
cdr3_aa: CASSLQGLATYNEQFF

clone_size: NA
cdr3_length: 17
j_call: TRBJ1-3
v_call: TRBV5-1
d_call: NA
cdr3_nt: TGCGCCAGCAGCTTAGTTGGGACAAGCAACTCTGGAAACACCATATATTTT
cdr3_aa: CASSLVGTSNSGNTIYF

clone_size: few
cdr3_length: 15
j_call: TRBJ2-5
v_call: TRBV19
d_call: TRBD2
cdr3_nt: TGTGCCAGTAGGGGGGGACTAGCGGGAGAGGAGACCCAGTACTTC
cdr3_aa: CASRGGLAGEETQYF

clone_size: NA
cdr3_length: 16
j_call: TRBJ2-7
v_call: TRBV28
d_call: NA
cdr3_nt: TGTGCCAGCAGTTCCTCCACCCCGCTAGACGTCTACGAGCAGTACTTC
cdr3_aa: CASSSSTPLDVYEQYF

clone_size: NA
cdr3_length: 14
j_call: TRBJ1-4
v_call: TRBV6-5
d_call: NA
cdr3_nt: TGTGCCAGCAGTTATGCGGGTACTAATGAAAAACTGTTTTTT
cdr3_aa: CASSYAGTNEKLFF

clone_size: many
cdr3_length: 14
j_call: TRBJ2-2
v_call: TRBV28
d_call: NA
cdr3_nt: TGTGCCAGCAGTTCTCCACCGGCCACCGGGGAGCTGTTTTTT
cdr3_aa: CASSSPPATGELFF

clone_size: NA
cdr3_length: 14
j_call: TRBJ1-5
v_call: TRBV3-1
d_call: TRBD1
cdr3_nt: TGTGCCAGCAGCCAGGCGACAGGGAATCAGCCCCAGCATTTT
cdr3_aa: CASSQATGNQPQHF

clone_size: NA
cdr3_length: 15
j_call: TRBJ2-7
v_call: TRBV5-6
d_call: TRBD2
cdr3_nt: TGTGCCAGCAGCTTAGCGCTAGCGGGGTTCTACGAGCAGTACTTC
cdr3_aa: CASSLALAGFYEQYF

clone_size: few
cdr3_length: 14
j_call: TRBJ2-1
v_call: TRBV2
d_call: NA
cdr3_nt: TGTGCCAGCAGTGAAGATGCCTCCTACAATGAGCAGTTCTTC
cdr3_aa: CASSEDASYNEQFF

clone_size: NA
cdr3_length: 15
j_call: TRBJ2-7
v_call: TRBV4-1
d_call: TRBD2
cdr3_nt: TGCGCCAGCAGCCAAGTGACTGTGGGAGGGCCTGAGCAGTACTTC
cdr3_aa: CASSQVTVGGPEQYF

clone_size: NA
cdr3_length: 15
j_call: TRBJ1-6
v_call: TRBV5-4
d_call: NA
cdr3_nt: TGTGCCAGCAGCGTGGATACACCAAATAATTCACCCCTCCACTTT
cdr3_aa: CASSVDTPNNSPLHF

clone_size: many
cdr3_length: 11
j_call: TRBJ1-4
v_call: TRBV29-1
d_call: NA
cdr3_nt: TGCAGCGGGACAATAGGGGAAAAACTGTTTTTT
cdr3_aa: CSGTIGEKLFF

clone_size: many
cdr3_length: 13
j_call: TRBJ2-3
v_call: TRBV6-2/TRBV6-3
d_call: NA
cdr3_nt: TGTGCCAGCGAGGGGTCTAGCACAGATACGCAGTATTTT
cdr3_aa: CASEGSSTDTQYF

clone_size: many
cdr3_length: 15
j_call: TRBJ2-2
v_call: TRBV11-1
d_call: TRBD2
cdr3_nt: TGTGCCAGCAGCTTAGGCGCGGGGGTTACCGGGGAGCTGTTTTTT
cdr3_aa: CASSLGAGVTGELFF

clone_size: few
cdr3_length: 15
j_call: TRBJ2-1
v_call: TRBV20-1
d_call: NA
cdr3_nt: TGCAGTGCTAGAGGCCCTAAGGCTCCTGACAATGAGCAGTTCTTC
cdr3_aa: CSARGPKAPDNEQFF

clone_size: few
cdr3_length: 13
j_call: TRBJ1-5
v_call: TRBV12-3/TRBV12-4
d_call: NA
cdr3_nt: TGTGCCAGCACTTCCTATAGCAATCAGCCCCAGCATTTT
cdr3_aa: CASTSYSNQPQHF

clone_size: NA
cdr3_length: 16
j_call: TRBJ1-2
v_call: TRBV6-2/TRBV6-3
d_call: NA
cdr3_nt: TGTGCCAGCAGTTACGATCATCAGGACCTCTCCTATGGCTACACCTTC
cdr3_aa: CASSYDHQDLSYGYTF

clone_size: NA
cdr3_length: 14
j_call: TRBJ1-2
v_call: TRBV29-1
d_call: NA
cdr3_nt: TGCAGCGTTGAGGGTACGGGGGACGGTCTTTTCTACACCTTC
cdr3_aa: CSVEGTGDGLFYTF

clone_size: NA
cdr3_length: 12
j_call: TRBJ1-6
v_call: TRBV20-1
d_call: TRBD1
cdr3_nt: TGCAGTGCTCAGACAGGGAATTCACCCCTCCACTTT
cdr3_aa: CSAQTGNSPLHF

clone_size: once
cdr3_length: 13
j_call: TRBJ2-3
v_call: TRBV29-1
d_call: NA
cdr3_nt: TGCAGCGCCAGGACAGTCGAGCTGGATACGCAGTATTTT
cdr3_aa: CSARTVELDTQYF

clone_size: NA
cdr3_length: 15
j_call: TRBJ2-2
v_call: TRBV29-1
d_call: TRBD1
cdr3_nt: TGCAGCGTTGAAGGGACAGGGGGTGGCACCGGGGAGCTGTTTTTT
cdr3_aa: CSVEGTGGGTGELFF

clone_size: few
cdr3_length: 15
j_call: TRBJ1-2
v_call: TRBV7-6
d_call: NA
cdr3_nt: TGTGCCAGCATCGATTTTCTGAGTGGGTCCTATGGCTACACCTTC
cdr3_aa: CASIDFLSGSYGYTF

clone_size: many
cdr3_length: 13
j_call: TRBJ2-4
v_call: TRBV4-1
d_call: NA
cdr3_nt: TGCGCCAGCAGCCAAGATGCAGGAAACATTCAGTACTTC
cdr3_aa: CASSQDAGNIQYF

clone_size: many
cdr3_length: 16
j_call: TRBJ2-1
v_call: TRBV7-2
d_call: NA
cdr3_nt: TGTGCCAGCAGCTTAGTAGCGGCCCTCTCCTACAATGAGCAGTTCTTC
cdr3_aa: CASSLVAALSYNEQFF